The 2 T cell receptor beta chains reported below all come from one sample, sequenced in a study of graft-versus-host responses after intestinal transplantation. Assay used: immunoSEQ multiplex PCR; TCRdb lists only in-frame clones, some missing. Here the sample spans about 39,000 clones, about 93% being singletons. Their specific antigens are unknown. The sequencing used unstimulated CD8+ T cells sorted from spleen or lymph node cells, collected before transplant. These TCRs come from a human donor who was the organ donor for an intestinal transplant.

The count of this clone is one. The genes are TRBV27 and TRBJ2-1, with 8 nucleotides matching TRBD2. The germline CDR1 and CDR2 sequences are MNHEY and SMNVEV (reference sequence). The ends lost 5 bases at V and 7 bases at J; junction bases unmatched: 7. The CDR3 is 14 amino acids. CDR3 sequence reads: CASSLSGVRNEQFF. The CDR3 DNA reads as TGTGCCAGCAGTCTTAGCGGGGTTAGAAATGAGCAGTTCTTC.

V usage is TRBV7-2 and J usage is TRBJ1-1, with 10 bases fitting TRBD1. The CDR3 is 16 residues long. CDR1 and CDR2 (germline): SGHTA, FQGNSA. V lost 1 base to trimming and J lost 1 base; unmatched junction nucleotides: 3. The CDR3 region has the DNA TGTGCCAGCAGCTTAGAGAGACAGGGGGCGAACACTGAAGCTTTCTTT. Residues: CASSLERQGANTEAFF.